A selection of T cell receptor beta chains follows, all from one sample in a study of shared clonotypes between healthy human individuals. Method: immunoSEQ multiplex PCR; TCRdb's copy keeps in-frame clones and lacks some. The sample records 2 million to 2.5 million clones, 80% to 95% being singletons. The sample taken for sequencing was naive CD4+ T cells from PBMCs. Receptors were obtained from a man aged 18 to 30 in good health. Some clones in this sample may be carry-over from other donors' samples. The CDR3 runs from the conserved cysteine through the conserved F or W. D genes are given only for firm matches.

CDR3aa: CAIRGSGLENTGELFF; d_gene: -; j_gene: TRBJ2-2; len: 16; v_gene: TRBV10-3
CDR3aa: CASSSDRETQYF; d_gene: TRBD1; j_gene: TRBJ2-3; len: 12; v_gene: TRBV5-1
CDR3aa: CASTGEETQYF; d_gene: -; j_gene: TRBJ2-5; len: 11; v_gene: TRBV2
CDR3aa: CACLAGGRANEQFF; d_gene: TRBD2; j_gene: TRBJ2-1; len: 14; v_gene: TRBV30
CDR3aa: CASSSPGQGNTEAFF; d_gene: TRBD1; j_gene: TRBJ1-1; len: 15; v_gene: TRBV5-4
CDR3aa: CASSSGLARPYNEQFF; d_gene: TRBD2; j_gene: TRBJ2-1; len: 16; v_gene: TRBV5-1
CDR3aa: CASSKRTSGRADHTQYF; d_gene: TRBD2; j_gene: TRBJ2-3; len: 17; v_gene: TRBV4-2
CDR3aa: CASSQPLSRGKANSPLHF; d_gene: -; j_gene: TRBJ1-6; len: 18; v_gene: TRBV7-9
CDR3aa: CASSHRGGTNEKLFF; d_gene: TRBD1; j_gene: TRBJ1-4; len: 15; v_gene: TRBV4-3
CDR3aa: CAGSREMRPQHF; d_gene: -; j_gene: TRBJ1-5; len: 12; v_gene: TRBV28
CDR3aa: CASSQSAGTGSYGYTF; d_gene: TRBD1; j_gene: TRBJ1-2; len: 16; v_gene: TRBV4-2
CDR3aa: CASSQDEGNTIYF; d_gene: -; j_gene: TRBJ1-3; len: 13; v_gene: TRBV4-2
CDR3aa: CASSFTRGEETQYF; d_gene: -; j_gene: TRBJ2-5; len: 14; v_gene: TRBV7-8
CDR3aa: CASSSRDRGRYGYTF; d_gene: TRBD1; j_gene: TRBJ1-2; len: 15; v_gene: TRBV19
CDR3aa: CASSQVPWVGGYTF; d_gene: -; j_gene: TRBJ1-2; len: 14; v_gene: TRBV4-3
CDR3aa: CASSLDRQNTEAFF; d_gene: -; j_gene: TRBJ1-1; len: 14; v_gene: TRBV7-8
CDR3aa: CASSLVPGGNTGELFF; d_gene: TRBD1; j_gene: TRBJ2-2; len: 16; v_gene: TRBV5-1
CDR3aa: CASSSEKGPNYGYTF; d_gene: -; j_gene: TRBJ1-2; len: 15; v_gene: TRBV7-9
CDR3aa: CASSYSPSGSGELFF; d_gene: TRBD2; j_gene: TRBJ2-2; len: 15; v_gene: TRBV6-5
CDR3aa: CASSLRHQPQHF; d_gene: -; j_gene: TRBJ1-5; len: 12; v_gene: TRBV28
CDR3aa: CASSLSGADTQYF; d_gene: -; j_gene: TRBJ2-3; len: 13; v_gene: TRBV5-1
CDR3aa: CASSVTGAGANVLTF; d_gene: TRBD1; j_gene: TRBJ2-6; len: 15; v_gene: TRBV9
CDR3aa: CASWAPGQRNYGYTF; d_gene: TRBD1; j_gene: TRBJ1-2; len: 15; v_gene: TRBV28
CDR3aa: CSVESGDESYSNQPQHF; d_gene: -; j_gene: TRBJ1-5; len: 17; v_gene: TRBV29-1
CDR3aa: CASSLVRGYQVDTQYF; d_gene: -; j_gene: TRBJ2-3; len: 16; v_gene: TRBV5-1
CDR3aa: CASSRQNSGANVLTF; d_gene: -; j_gene: TRBJ2-6; len: 15; v_gene: TRBV2
CDR3aa: CASSQTGTIVYTF; d_gene: -; j_gene: TRBJ1-2; len: 13; v_gene: TRBV28
CDR3aa: CASSDSFGYNEQFF; d_gene: -; j_gene: TRBJ2-1; len: 14; v_gene: TRBV6-4
CDR3aa: CASRRRVSDGYTF; d_gene: -; j_gene: TRBJ1-2; len: 13; v_gene: TRBV2
CDR3aa: CASSYSSGAGANVLTF; d_gene: -; j_gene: TRBJ2-6; len: 16; v_gene: TRBV6-5
CDR3aa: CASSQGGLWEWRRNTGELFF; d_gene: -; j_gene: TRBJ2-2; len: 20; v_gene: TRBV14
CDR3aa: CASSFQGQGRETQYF; d_gene: TRBD1; j_gene: TRBJ2-5; len: 15; v_gene: TRBV7-8
CDR3aa: CSVAGRWGETQYF; d_gene: TRBD2; j_gene: TRBJ2-5; len: 13; v_gene: TRBV29-1
CDR3aa: CASSWFPGQGPNTGELFF; d_gene: TRBD1; j_gene: TRBJ2-2; len: 18; v_gene: TRBV11-3
CDR3aa: CASGRDSAPNEQFF; d_gene: -; j_gene: TRBJ2-1; len: 14; v_gene: TRBV9
CDR3aa: CASKNRVGGTEAFF; d_gene: -; j_gene: TRBJ1-1; len: 14; v_gene: TRBV2
CDR3aa: CSGRQGANEQYF; d_gene: TRBD1; j_gene: TRBJ2-7; len: 12; v_gene: TRBV29-1
CDR3aa: CASSGPGLTYEQYF; d_gene: TRBD2; j_gene: TRBJ2-7; len: 14; v_gene: TRBV7-6
CDR3aa: CAFDRLEDEQFF; d_gene: -; j_gene: TRBJ2-1; len: 12; v_gene: TRBV30
CDR3aa: CASSILGAPYNEQFF; d_gene: -; j_gene: TRBJ2-1; len: 15; v_gene: TRBV7-3
CDR3aa: CASSLGLAGPPDTQYF; d_gene: -; j_gene: TRBJ2-3; len: 16; v_gene: TRBV7-3
CDR3aa: CASSLSSEGSYGYTF; d_gene: -; j_gene: TRBJ1-2; len: 15; v_gene: TRBV5-5
CDR3aa: CASRSREVNYEQYF; d_gene: -; j_gene: TRBJ2-7; len: 14; v_gene: TRBV2
CDR3aa: CASSIRDRGNQPQHF; d_gene: TRBD1; j_gene: TRBJ1-5; len: 15; v_gene: TRBV7-2
CDR3aa: CSAGAETQYF; d_gene: -; j_gene: TRBJ2-5; len: 10; v_gene: TRBV20-1
CDR3aa: CASSQQGQAEAFF; d_gene: -; j_gene: TRBJ1-1; len: 13; v_gene: TRBV14
CDR3aa: CASSLSRAHLAGSNTGELFF; d_gene: TRBD2; j_gene: TRBJ2-2; len: 20; v_gene: TRBV5-1
CDR3aa: CASSLEGALTF; d_gene: TRBD1; j_gene: TRBJ1-2; len: 11; v_gene: TRBV27
CDR3aa: CASSTGNSPLHF; d_gene: TRBD1; j_gene: TRBJ1-6; len: 12; v_gene: TRBV28
CDR3aa: CASSFTAGNTEAFF; d_gene: -; j_gene: TRBJ1-1; len: 14; v_gene: TRBV5-1
CDR3aa: CASSLGRRGELFF; d_gene: -; j_gene: TRBJ2-2; len: 13; v_gene: TRBV28
CDR3aa: CAWSLGGLEETQYF; d_gene: -; j_gene: TRBJ2-5; len: 14; v_gene: TRBV30
CDR3aa: CASSYPLTGTSGRAGSYEQYF; d_gene: TRBD2; j_gene: TRBJ2-7; len: 21; v_gene: TRBV28
CDR3aa: CASSLSRGTVSSYEQYF; d_gene: -; j_gene: TRBJ2-7; len: 17; v_gene: TRBV27
CDR3aa: CASSKDRGSYEQYF; d_gene: TRBD1; j_gene: TRBJ2-7; len: 14; v_gene: TRBV5-4
CDR3aa: CASSLAYGTGGEKLFF; d_gene: TRBD1; j_gene: TRBJ1-4; len: 16; v_gene: TRBV28
CDR3aa: CASSGNGQETQYF; d_gene: -; j_gene: TRBJ2-5; len: 13; v_gene: TRBV2
CDR3aa: CASSLGGPLTDTQYF; d_gene: -; j_gene: TRBJ2-3; len: 15; v_gene: TRBV7-2
CDR3aa: CASIGYRRLDTEAFF; d_gene: -; j_gene: TRBJ1-1; len: 15; v_gene: TRBV19